This T cell receptor beta chain appears in the sequencing data of a study of shared clonotypes between healthy human individuals. Libraries were prepared by immunoSEQ multiplex PCR; TCRdb keeps only in-frame clonotypes and omits some of them. The sample yields about 2.3 million clones, approximately 93% seen once. Study-wide results and caveats: Larger estimated richness was generally seen in naive subsets than in memory subsets. Owing to a small donor count, the genetic and exposure-history diversity represented was limited.

A remark on this clone: No antigen is known for it.

This clonotype was obtained from a man younger than 35 in good health. Some clones in this sample may be carry-over from other donors' samples. Input material: naive CD4+ T cells from PBMCs. The sample's subset: CD45RA+ positively selected.

CDR3 sequence: CASSLVTGGQETQYF. The CDR3 DNA reads TGCGCCAGCAGCTTGGTTACAGGGGGCCAAGAGACCCAGTACTTC. The chain uses TRBV5-1 and TRBJ2-5; 8 bases map to TRBD1. CDR1 and CDR2 from the germline V gene are SGHRS and YFSETQ. With V trimmed by 0 bases and J by 1 base, 2 bases remained unmatched. This CDR3 region has 15 residues.